Listed here are 29 T cell receptor beta chains from one sample, sequenced in a study of spatial heterogeneity in lung cancer. Regarding the study as a whole: Tracking of tumor mutation counts was seen in expanded intratumoral alpha and beta TCR counts.

Time point described: sample taken at primary tumor resection. These receptors' targets are unknown. TCRdb redid the calling of the 5' RACE reads with MiXCR, one entry per CDR3 protein. The repertoire holds around 2,800 distinct CDR3 sequences, about 10% seen once, with less than 8% in the top ten. Source: lung tumor tissue, taken at surgery. The receptors come from a female donor with early-stage non-small cell lung cancer.

This clonotype is deemed medium-sized. This chain uses TRBV28 with TRBJ2-7; maybe TRBD1 (5 bases). Trimming took off 5 bases at V and 7 bases at J, with 9 bases between the two ends. Germline V gene lookup returns CDR1 MDHEN and CDR2 SYDVKM. The CDR3 loop spans 11 amino acids. Here the CDR3 reads CASSPRQEQYF. In DNA, the CDR3 is TGTGCCAGCAGTCCCCGACAGGAGCAGTACTTC.

In this sample, this clonotype is large. The chain employs TRBV2 and TRBJ2-3; 9 bases map to TRBD1. The CDR3 has 18 amino acids. With 0 bases clipped from V and 5 bases from J, the junction kept 12 bases outside the gene matches. The germline V gene has CDR1 SNHLY and CDR2 FYNNEI. The CDR3 reads CASSEAGFGGQGKDTQYF. CDR3 DNA: TGTGCCAGCAGTGAAGCGGGGTTTGGAGGACAGGGGAAAGATACGCAGTATTTT. The variable domain in full, with the rest retrieved from reference TRBV2 and TRBJ2-3, is EPEVTQTPSHQVTQMGQEVILRCVPISNHLYFYWYRQILGQKVEFLVSFYNNEISEKSEIFDDQFSVERPDGSNFTLKIRSTKLEDSAMYFCASSEAGFGGQGKDTQYFGPGTRLTVL.

In its sample, this clonotype was seen many times. The chain combines TRBV6-5 with TRBJ1-1; a weak D match, TRBD1 (5 bases). V was clipped by 6 bases and J by 1 base, with 15 bases between them. Germline CDR1 and CDR2: MNHEY and SVGAGI. The length of the CDR3 is 15 residues. CDR3 bases: TGTGCCAGCAGCTCCGGGGGGATTTCGAACACTGAAGCTTTCTTT. Amino acid sequence: CASSSGGISNTEAFF.

This clonotype was seen at least ten times. V gene TRBV4-2 combines with J gene TRBJ2-3; 9 nucleotides line up with TRBD2. CDR3 length: 16 residues. Germline V CDR1 and CDR2: LGHNA, YNFKEQ. V dropped 0 bases and J dropped 4; count of bases not matched to a gene: 5. The CDR3 DNA is TGTGCCAGCAGCCAAGATCTTGCGGGGGGGGCAGATACGCAGTATTTT. It codes for CASSQDLAGGADTQYF.

By frequency in the sample, this clonotype is medium-sized. The J gene is TRBJ2-1, the V gene TRBV20-1; 8 positions agree with TRBD1. The ends lost 3 bases at V and 1 base at J; junction bases unmatched: 2. The CDR3 loop spans 14 amino acids. Germline CDR1 reads DFQATT; CDR2 reads SNEGSKA (reference sequence). The CDR3, as DNA: TGCAGTGCTAGGAGACAGGGGTCCTACAATGAGCAGTTCTTC. It yields the protein CSARRQGSYNEQFF.

This clonotype counts as medium-sized. The chain carries TRBV3-1 and TRBJ2-7, with 12 bases that match TRBD2. CDR1 is LGHDT, CDR2 YNNKEL, per germline (reference sequence). V shed 7 bases and J 6 bases; nucleotides not matched to a gene: 7. The CDR3 is 14 amino acids. CDR3 DNA sequence: TGTGCCAGCACCCCGGGACTAGCGGGCGTCGAGCAGTACTTC. This codes for CASTPGLAGVEQYF.

The CDR3 sequence: CASSELGTWDTQYF. The CDR3 DNA follows: TGTGCCAGCAGTGAACTGGGTACCTGGGATACGCAGTATTTT. The V call is TRBV2, the J call TRBJ2-3; D ambiguous. CDR1 is SNHLY, CDR2 FYNNEI, per germline. V shed 2 bases and J shed 6 bases, with 12 bases lying between them. The CDR3 spans 14 residues.

This rearrangement joins TRBV7-9 to TRBJ2-7; the D gene is possibly TRBD1 (6 bases). V lost 5 bases and J lost 5, with 22 bases in between. Germline values: CDR1 SEHNR, CDR2 FQNEAQ (reference sequence). The CDR3 has 16 amino acids. The CDR3 DNA reads as TGTGCCAGCAGCCAAATCGGTGAGGGCAAGGGGGACGAGCAGTACTTC. This sequence encodes CASSQIGEGKGDEQYF.

V is TRBV5-1 and J is TRBJ2-3, with D possibly matching TRBD2 (6 bases). Germline V gene sequence: CDR1 SGHRS, CDR2 YFSETQ. CDR3 size: 16 residues. V lost 1 base, J lost 1 base, and 13 bases lay in between. CDR3: CASSLSVSGGTDTQYF. For the CDR3, the DNA is TGCGCCAGCAGCTTGTCAGTCTCGGGGGGCACAGATACGCAGTATTTT.

In its sample, this clonotype ranks as medium-sized. This sequence joins TRBV11-2 and TRBJ2-4; D is unresolved. V gave up 1 base and J gave up 2 bases, with 12 bases separating them. This CDR3 region has 16 residues. Per germline, CDR1 SGHAT and CDR2 FQNNGV. DNA of the CDR3: TGTGCCAGCAGCTTAGGACGGCTGAGCTCCAAAAACATTCAGTACTTC. Encoded protein: CASSLGRLSSKNIQYF.

This clonotype was recorded at least ten times. The genes are TRBV20-1 and TRBJ1-2, with 7 positions matching TRBD1. Germline V lookup: CDR1 DFQATT, CDR2 SNEGSKA (reference sequence). The V and J ends lost 3 bases and 7 bases, in that order; junction bases with no gene match: 8. The CDR3 has 13 residues. DNA for the CDR3: TGCAGTGCTAGCTACGACAGGGTACTTGGCTACACCTTC. Translating gives CSASYDRVLGYTF.

Judged by abundance, this clonotype is medium-sized. This sequence joins TRBV5-5 and TRBJ2-1, with 9 positions matching TRBD2. Trimming cost V 2 bases and J 3 bases; bases outside gene matches: 6. The germline V gene has CDR1 SGHKS and CDR2 YYEKEE (reference sequence). The CDR3 extends over 16 amino acids. The CDR3 loop reads CASSFWRGGLYNEQFF. DNA of the CDR3: TGTGCCAGCAGCTTTTGGCGGGGGGGCCTCTACAATGAGCAGTTCTTC.

This clonotype was picked up a small number of times. The genes are TRBV7-6 and TRBJ2-3, with D possibly being TRBD2 (6 bases). The CDR3 contains 14 residues. CDR1 and CDR2 from the germline V gene are SGHVS and FNYEAQ. Trimming cost V 0 bases and J 2 bases, with 6 bases left between them. The CDR3 DNA follows: TGTGCCAGCAGCTTAGCGGGACTCACAGATACGCAGTATTTT. Protein sequence: CASSLAGLTDTQYF.

By its share, this clonotype is medium-sized. The V gene is TRBV7-3, the J gene TRBJ2-3, with 7 bases fitting TRBD2. Germline-derived CDR1 and CDR2 are SGHTA and FQGTGA. CDR3 length: 15 amino acids. V gave up 3 bases and J gave up 1 base; unmatched junction bases: 4. For the CDR3, the DNA is TGTGCCAGCAGCTTGGGCGGGGGTGGCACAGATACGCAGTATTTT. Translated: CASSLGGGGTDTQYF.

V is TRBV6-2 or TRBV6-3 and J is TRBJ2-3; D is possibly TRBD2 (5 bases). Germline values: CDR1 MNHEY, CDR2 SVGEGT. This CDR3 spans 12 amino acids. The ends were cut back, 8 bases at V and 3 bases at J, with 9 bases in the middle. The CDR3 spells CASGTGTDTQYF. CDR3 bases: TGTGCCAGCGGTACGGGGACAGATACGCAGTATTTT.

This clonotype is medium-sized within its sample. This chain links TRBV20-1 with TRBJ2-5; TRBD1 aligns across 9 bases. The J segment lost 4 bases and the V segment lost 1 base, leaving 10 bases of the junction unmatched. The germline V gene encodes CDR1 DFQATT and CDR2 SNEGSKA (reference sequence). The length of the CDR3 is 16 residues. CDR3 sequence reads: CSARGRAGTGTETQYF. The CDR3 nucleotides read TGCAGTGCTAGAGGCCGGGCCGGGACAGGGACAGAGACCCAGTACTTC.

By share, this clonotype ranks as medium-sized. V usage is TRBV11-1 and J usage is TRBJ1-6; TRBD1 aligns across 7 bases. The V and J ends lost 2 bases and 7 bases, in that order; junction bases with no gene match: 2. The germline CDR1 and CDR2 sequences are SGHAT and FQDESV (reference sequence). This CDR3 is 14 amino acids long. The CDR3 is CASSLRDSNSPLHF. CDR3 nucleotide sequence: TGTGCCAGCAGCTTAAGGGACAGCAATTCACCCCTCCACTTT.

This clonotype was counted ten times or more. The gene calls are TRBV12-3 or TRBV12-4 and TRBJ2-7, with unresolved D. The CDR3 is 13 residues long. The V and J ends lost 6 bases and 6 bases respectively, with 15 bases between them. CDR3 DNA sequence: TGTGCCAGCAGGCCTTCCGGGCTGGCCGAGCAGTACTTC. It specifies CASRPSGLAEQYF.

This clonotype is medium-sized by share. The chain combines TRBV5-1 with TRBJ2-7; D might be TRBD1 (6 bases). V was cut by 4 bases and J by 3 bases, with 11 bases left in between. Germline-derived CDR1 and CDR2 are SGHRS and YFSETQ. The CDR3 has 13 residues. Written as DNA, the CDR3 is TGCGCCAGCAGCCGGGACACCCTCTACGAGCAGTACTTC. Protein: CASSRDTLYEQYF.

By share, this clonotype ranks as medium-sized (0.01 to 0.1%). This chain connects TRBV19 to TRBJ1-2; weak D call: TRBD1 (5 bases). The CDR3 sequence is 14 residues long. V was trimmed by 4 bases and J by 8 bases, leaving 17 bases between them. CDR1 and CDR2 from the germline V gene are LNHDA and SQIVND (reference sequence). The CDR3 bases are TGTGCCAGTAGTACCCAACACGGGGGAACGGGCTACACCTTC. Amino acid sequence: CASSTQHGGTGYTF.

By sample fraction, this clonotype is large. The chain recombines TRBV5-6 with TRBJ2-7; perhaps TRBD1 as D (6 bases). Germline V lookup: CDR1 SGHDT, CDR2 YYEEEE. Trimming removed 0 bases from V and 3 bases from J, with 7 bases in between. The CDR3 is made up of 13 amino acids. CDR3 coding DNA: TGTGCCAGCAGCTTGGGGACAGACTACGAGCAGTACTTC. It translates to CASSLGTDYEQYF. Full variable domain (missing parts from reference TRBV5-6 and TRBJ2-7): DAGVTQSPTHLIKTRGQQVTLRCSPKSGHDTVSWYQQALGQGPQFIFQYYEEEERQRGNFPDRFSGHQFPNYSSELNVNALLLGDSALYLCASSLGTDYEQYFGPGTRLTVT.

This clonotype was seen many times. The chain is built from TRBV7-9 and TRBJ2-6; 10 bases fit TRBD1. The CDR3 length is 16 residues. Unmatched junction bases numbered 5, after V lost 7 bases and J lost 2 bases. Germline CDR1 is SEHNR and CDR2 is FQNEAQ (reference sequence). The DNA of the CDR3 is TGTGCCAGCACCGGACAGGGGGGCCCTGGGGCCAACGTCCTGACTTTC. This sequence encodes CASTGQGGPGANVLTF.

This clonotype is medium-sized by share. The CDR3 sequence is CSVSPPLLAGGLVHYNEQFF. The CDR3 nucleotides read TGCAGCGTTTCACCCCCACTACTAGCGGGGGGGCTGGTGCACTACAATGAGCAGTTCTTC. The chain couples TRBV29-1 to TRBJ2-1; TRBD2 matches 13 bases. The germline gives CDR1 SQVTM, CDR2 ANQGSEA. The ends lost 5 bases at V and 3 bases at J; junction bases unmatched: 19. The CDR3 extends over 20 amino acids.

This clonotype is medium-sized by share. This sequence joins TRBV29-1 and TRBJ1-1; 7 positions match TRBD1. Per germline, CDR1 SQVTM and CDR2 ANQGSEA. The CDR3 runs 12 residues. V lost 7 bases to trimming and J lost 3 bases; unmatched junction nucleotides: 5. CDR3 protein: CSGARGDTEAFF. The DNA for the CDR3 is TGCAGCGGTGCCAGGGGGGACACTGAAGCTTTCTTT.

This clonotype is termed medium-sized (0.01 to 0.1%). CDR3 loop: CASSGLRLVYNEQFF. The CDR3 DNA reads TGTGCCAGCAGCGGCCTGAGACTGGTCTACAATGAGCAGTTCTTC. J is TRBJ2-1 and V is TRBV7-6; D gene unclear. The V and J ends lost 5 bases and 3 bases respectively, with 14 bases between them. CDR1 and CDR2 from the germline V gene are SGHVS and FNYEAQ. This CDR3 contains 15 residues.

By sample share, this clonotype is medium-sized. The rearrangement links TRBV5-1 to TRBJ2-1, with D possibly TRBD2 on 5 matching bases. The CDR3 is 14 residues long. Trimming removed 4 bases at V and 10 bases at J, with 18 bases between. Germline CDR1 is SGHRS and CDR2 is YFSETQ. The CDR3 loop reads CASSHGLPGREQFF. Here the CDR3 DNA reads TGCGCCAGCAGCCATGGACTCCCAGGTAGGGAGCAGTTCTTC. The variable domain in full, completed from reference TRBV5-1 and TRBJ2-1, reads KAGVTQTPRYLIKTRGQQVTLSCSPISGHRSVSWYQQTPGQGLQFLFEYFSETQRNKGNFPGRFSGRQFSNSRSEMNVSTLELGDSALYLCASSHGLPGREQFFGPGTRLTVL.

This chain connects TRBV7-9 to TRBJ1-6; 9 bases fit TRBD1. The V gene end was trimmed by 6 bases and the J gene end by 5 bases; junction bases not matched to a gene: 8. CDR1 is SEHNR, CDR2 FQNEAQ, per germline (reference sequence). The CDR3 has 16 residues. CDR3 region: CASSTYGQGNNSPLHF. In DNA, the CDR3 is TGTGCCAGCAGTACCTACGGACAGGGGAATAATTCACCCCTCCACTTT. The variable domain in full, completed from reference TRBV7-9 and TRBJ1-6, reads DTGVSQNPRHKITKRGQNVTFRCDPISEHNRLYWYRQTLGQGPEFLTYFQNEAQLEKSRLLSDRFSAERPKGSFSTLEIQRTEQGDSAMYLCASSTYGQGNNSPLHFGNGTRLTVT.

This clonotype is labeled as medium-sized. The chain carries TRBV5-6 and TRBJ2-7, with 9 bases that match TRBD2. Germline V gene sequence: CDR1 SGHDT, CDR2 YYEEEE. V was clipped by 4 bases and J by 0 bases; unmatched bases: 23. CDR3 length: 21 residues. The CDR3 nucleotides read TGTGCCAGCAGCCGGGCCGGTAAACTGGGTAGCGGGGGTTCTAGCTCCTACGAGCAGTACTTC. It specifies CASSRAGKLGSGGSSSYEQYF.

Sample share makes this clonotype medium-sized. The chain has TRBV5-4 and TRBJ2-5, with 10 bases identical to TRBD2. J gave up 4 bases and V 4 bases, and 7 bases lay outside the gene matches. The CDR3 extends over 15 amino acids. In germline, CDR1 is SGHNT, CDR2 YYREEE (reference sequence). The CDR3 protein is CASSGAGGRRETQYF. The CDR3 DNA reads as TGTGCCAGCAGCGGAGCGGGGGGGAGGCGAGAGACCCAGTACTTC.